The rows below give T cell receptor beta chains drawn from one sample of a study of shared T cell receptors in the human thymus. The protocol was immunoSEQ multiplex PCR, while the TCRdb copy is restricted to in-frame clones and leaves out a portion. The sample includes some 640,000 clones, 70% to 90% of them seen just once. The same sample was also studied in work on human thymus T cells.

The specimen was thymocytes. The receptors here all came from a boy in the first two years of life with a congenital heart defect. Both conserved end residues are part of each CDR3. The order of the fields is V gene, CDR3 protein.

>TRBV5-4
CASSLNGGNTIYF
>TRBV5-6
CASSSVSGYTF
>TRBV20-1
CSASGEKLFF
>TRBV9
CASSVEEGGAGAMKELFF
>TRBV28
CASSTGAQETQYF
>TRBV5-8
CARASEEMF
>TRBV5-6
CASRGDRNYEQYF
>TRBV15
CATSREDRVLSTYGYTF
>TRBV28
CASRVPDSLPQETQYF
>TRBV18
CASSSQAMNTEAFF
>TRBV7-9
CASSRVAGSSGGTDTQYF
>TRBV5-1
CASSLGISGSRHEQFF
>TRBV9
CASSVVPGPYTDTQYF
>TRBV5-4
CASSLVGEEDEQHF
>TRBV5-5
CASSLVGIMNTEAFF
>TRBV29-1
CSVGFGSGTSGGYYQETQYF
>TRBV30
CAWSVGGTSPYEQYF
>TRBV19
CASSSGGLPYNEQFF
>TRBV10-1
CASSESRQGYNEQFF
>TRBV27
CASSRQGAQASTDTQYF
>TRBV27
CASSFTARANYGYTF
>TRBV5-4
CASSPGQGDSRHQETQYF
>TRBV27
CASSPPGTGVLNTEAFF
>TRBV5-8
CASSLVTGNYGYTF